The 21 T cell receptor beta chains below all came from one sample that was sequenced in a study of early T cells in non-severe SARS-CoV-2 infection. TCRdb reprocessed the 5' RACE reads via MiXCR and lists one record per CDR3 protein. The profile covers tens of thousands of distinct CDR3 sequences, with less than 15% appearing a single time and about 2.5% taken by the ten largest. The sequencing used whole blood, collected at baseline. Receptors originate from an adult who was a healthcare worker with PCR-confirmed SARS-CoV-2 infection or an uninfected control (not recorded which).

V is TRBV2 and J is TRBJ2-3, with TRBD2 as a possible D gene (6 bases). This CDR3 contains 13 residues. In germline, CDR1 is SNHLY, CDR2 FYNNEI. The germline V and J ends were trimmed by 6 bases and 8 bases, with 15 bases remaining between them. The CDR3 reads CASSEEGRATQYF. In DNA form, the CDR3 reads TGTGCCAGCAGCGAGGAGGGCAGGGCTACGCAGTATTTT.

The V gene is TRBV7-2, the J gene TRBJ2-7, with TRBD2 as a possible D gene (5 bases). V lost 3 bases, J lost 3 bases, and 18 bases lay in between. The CDR3 extends over 16 amino acids. Per germline, CDR1 SGHTA and CDR2 FQGNSA. The CDR3 region is CASSFGIASADYEQYF. CDR3 coding DNA: TGTGCCAGCAGCTTCGGGATAGCGTCGGCCGACTACGAGCAGTACTTC.

At least ten counts were recorded for this clonotype. The chain joins TRBV29-1 to TRBJ2-3; D tentatively reads TRBD1 or TRBD2 (5 bases each). V lost 8 bases, J lost 6 bases, and 12 bases lay in between. The CDR3 covers 11 residues. Germline V gives CDR1 SQVTM, CDR2 ANQGSEA. The CDR3 reads CSSRGMDTQYF. The CDR3 coding sequence is TGCAGCTCGAGGGGAATGGATACGCAGTATTTT.

The rearrangement joins TRBV20-1 to TRBJ1-5; D is unclear. This CDR3 contains 15 residues. Germline CDR1 is DFQATT and CDR2 is SNEGSKA (reference sequence). The V gene lost 0 bases and the J gene lost 2 bases, with 11 bases spanning the gap. The CDR3 loop is CSARDQVDGNQPQHF. The CDR3 coding sequence is TGCAGTGCTAGAGATCAGGTGGACGGCAATCAGCCCCAGCATTTT.

There are a few counts of this clonotype. The J gene is TRBJ2-7, the V gene TRBV6-5; a weak D match, TRBD2 (6 bases). Trimming took off 5 bases at V and 3 bases at J, with 14 bases between the two ends. The CDR3 totals 14 residues. Germline-derived CDR1 and CDR2 are MNHEY and SVGAGI. The CDR3 sequence: CASSAGLANYEQYF. For the CDR3, the DNA is TGTGCCAGCAGTGCGGGACTTGCGAACTACGAGCAGTACTTC.

This clonotype has only a few counts. The rearrangement uses TRBV18 and TRBJ2-7, with D tentatively TRBD1 (5 bases). Trimming stripped 5 bases from V and 3 bases from J, with 17 bases between. The germline gives CDR1 KGHSH, CDR2 LQKENI. This CDR3 has 15 residues. This CDR3 reads CASSSWTYPNYEQYF. Written as DNA, the CDR3 is TGTGCCAGCTCATCCTGGACATACCCCAACTACGAGCAGTACTTC. The variable domain in full, completed from reference TRBV18 and TRBJ2-7, reads NAGVMQNPRHLVRRRGQEARLRCSPMKGHSHVYWYRQLPEEGLKFMVYLQKENIIDESGMPKERFSAEFPKEGPSILRIQQVVRGDSAAYFCASSSWTYPNYEQYFGPGTRLTVT.

This clonotype was seen only a few times. The V gene is TRBV20-1, the J gene TRBJ2-1; D unclear. Germline CDR1 is DFQATT and CDR2 is SNEGSKA (reference sequence). The CDR3 spans 16 residues. V lost 6 bases, J lost 0 bases, and 18 bases lay in between. CDR3 in amino acids: CSARLLGADSYNEQFF. The DNA of the CDR3 is TGCAGTGCAAGGCTTCTGGGCGCCGACTCCTACAATGAGCAGTTCTTC.

The chain combines TRBV6-5 with TRBJ2-3, with 8 bases lining up with TRBD1. This CDR3 region has 12 residues. Germline V gives CDR1 MNHEY, CDR2 SVGAGI. Losses at the gene ends were 6 bases for V and 11 bases for J; bases not matched to a gene: 7. The CDR3 spells CASSPNTGGQYF. CDR3 nucleotide sequence: TGTGCCAGCAGCCCCAACACAGGGGGGCAGTATTTT.

In this sample, this clonotype turned up many times. The chain combines TRBV7-2 with TRBJ2-7; possibly TRBD2 for D (6 bases). The germline gives CDR1 SGHTA, CDR2 FQGNSA. CDR3 size: 15 residues. V gave up 5 bases and J gave up 3 bases, with 17 bases separating them. In nucleotides, the CDR3 is TGTGCCAGCAGCCTTAAACCGGGACTGCGCTACGAGCAGTACTTC. As protein: CASSLKPGLRYEQYF.

The chain employs TRBV27 and TRBJ1-6; D remains ambiguous. In germline, CDR1 is MNHEY, CDR2 SMNVEV (reference sequence). This CDR3 is built from 12 residues. Trimming left V 0 bases short and J 12 bases short, with 6 bases between. The CDR3 loop reads CASSLSAGPLHF. The CDR3 DNA is TGTGCCAGCAGTTTATCAGCGGGACCCCTCCACTTT.

This clonotype was observed at least ten times. This rearrangement joins TRBV3-1 to TRBJ1-2; no firm D call. V was trimmed by 1 base and J by 9 bases, leaving 9 bases between them. This CDR3 is built from 12 residues. Germline V gene data show CDR1 as LGHDT and CDR2 as YNNKEL (reference sequence). CDR3 nucleotides: TGTGCCAGCAGCCAAGGCCCGGAACGCTACACCTTC. It translates to CASSQGPERYTF. Looking up the rest from reference TRBV3-1 and TRBJ1-2 gives the full variable domain: DTAVSQTPKYLVTQMGNDKSIKCEQNLGHDTMYWYKQDSKKFLKIMFSYNNKELIINETVPNRFSPKSPDKAHLNLHINSLELGDSAVYFCASSQGPERYTFGSGTRLTVV.

The rearrangement uses TRBV28 and TRBJ2-7; the D gene could be TRBD1 or TRBD2 (5 bases each). Germline lookup yields CDR1 MDHEN and CDR2 SYDVKM. Trimming left V 6 bases short and J 0 bases short, with 15 bases between. This CDR3 comprises 15 residues. The CDR3 DNA follows: TGTGCCAGCAGGCCCGGGACCCCGACCTCCTACGAGCAGTACTTC. As protein: CASRPGTPTSYEQYF.

This clonotype is a singleton in its sample. The chain carries TRBV29-1 and TRBJ2-3; 10 positions agree with TRBD2. V gave up 6 bases and J gave up 2 bases; unmatched junction bases: 5. The CDR3 is 14 residues long. Germline V CDR1 and CDR2: SQVTM, ANQGSEA. The CDR3 loop reads CSVAGTSDTDTQYF. CDR3 DNA: TGCAGCGTGGCTGGGACTAGCGACACAGATACGCAGTATTTT.

V is TRBV13 and J is TRBJ1-2; perhaps TRBD1 as D (5 bases). The germline gives CDR1 PRHDT, CDR2 FYEKMQ (reference sequence). Trimming removed 5 bases from V and 7 bases from J, with 20 bases in between. This CDR3 is 15 amino acids long. Here the CDR3 reads CASSAGTKNRLGYTF. In DNA, the CDR3 is TGTGCCAGCAGCGCCGGGACCAAAAACCGCCTTGGCTACACCTTC.

This rearrangement joins TRBV11-2 to TRBJ2-7, with D perhaps given as TRBD1 or TRBD2 (5 bases each). Trimming stripped 0 bases from V and 6 bases from J, with 15 bases between. This CDR3 contains 15 residues. Germline-derived CDR1 and CDR2 are SGHAT and FQNNGV. The CDR3 is CASSLEAGTTAEQYF. CDR3 DNA: TGTGCCAGCAGCTTAGAGGCAGGGACCACTGCCGAGCAGTACTTC.

The chain recombines TRBV12-3 or TRBV12-4 with TRBJ1-5; unclear D gene. CDR3 size: 13 residues. V gave up 3 bases and J gave up 5 bases, with 8 bases separating them. The CDR3 sequence: CASSFDGDQPQHF. The CDR3 DNA reads TGTGCCAGCAGTTTTGATGGAGATCAGCCCCAGCATTTT.

This clonotype was seen many times. The gene calls are TRBV5-1 and TRBJ2-7; 15 positions match TRBD2. Per the germline V gene, CDR1 is SGHRS and CDR2 is YFSETQ. The junction had 7 bases not matched to a gene; V was cut back by 4 bases and J by 5 bases. This CDR3 region has 16 residues. CDR3 loop: CASSGLAGGPVNEQYF. DNA for the CDR3: TGCGCCAGCAGCGGACTAGCGGGAGGGCCGGTCAACGAGCAGTACTTC.

The chain employs TRBV7-2 and TRBJ2-3; D not certain. The CDR3 is 13 residues long. Germline CDR1 reads SGHTA; CDR2 reads FQGNSA. The ends were cut back, 6 bases at V and 4 bases at J, with 11 bases in the middle. CDR3 bases: TGTGCCAGCAGTCCCTTTCACGCAGATACGCAGTATTTT. Its translation is CASSPFHADTQYF.

The chain uses TRBV19 and TRBJ2-2; tentatively, D is TRBD1 (6 bases). Trimming pared 5 bases from V and 2 bases from J, leaving 15 bases between. The CDR3 consists of 16 residues. Germline V gene data show CDR1 as LNHDA and CDR2 as SQIVND (reference sequence). CDR3 bases: TGTGCCAGTAGTCTCCGGGACACCGTAAACACCGGGGAGCTGTTTTTT. This encodes CASSLRDTVNTGELFF.

The genes are TRBV20-1 and TRBJ2-7, with 9 bases fitting TRBD1. Trimming took 6 bases from V and 3 from J; bases not matched to a gene: 6. The V gene's germline CDR1 is DFQATT and CDR2 SNEGSKA (reference sequence). CDR3 length equals 13 residues. CDR3 amino acids: CSANRGRFYEQYF. The CDR3 DNA follows: TGCAGTGCCAACAGGGGGCGCTTCTACGAGCAGTACTTC.

This clonotype has at least ten counts. V gene TRBV7-2 combines with J gene TRBJ1-5; D ambiguous. In germline, CDR1 is SGHTA, CDR2 FQGNSA. This CDR3 comprises 14 residues. V lost 5 bases and J 2 bases, leaving 10 bases between the germline ends. The CDR3 region has the DNA TGTGCCAGCAGCCCCCAAGGAGGCAATCAGCCCCAGCATTTT. Protein product: CASSPQGGNQPQHF.